The 11 T cell receptor beta chains below come from one sample, sequenced in a study of cytomegalovirus exposure and HLA in healthy donors. A multiplex PCR was run with 60 Vbeta primers and 13 Jbeta primers. Generated by immunoSEQ multiplex PCR, the TCRdb table keeps only in-frame clones and is missing some. This sample has 100,000 to 150,000 clones; over 70% occur once, and the top ten carry approximately 3.8%. Material for sequencing was PBMCs. These receptors came from a man aged 35 to 55 in good health and CMV-seropositive.

This clone has more than one count but fewer than ten. The CDR3 coding sequence is TGTGCCATCAGCAACACAGGGACTGGGGCCAACGTCCTGACTTTC. The encoded protein is CAISNTGTGANVLTF. The chain links TRBV10-3 to TRBJ2-6; maybe TRBD1 (6 bases). This CDR3 spans 15 amino acids. Trimming took off 6 bases at V and 2 bases at J, with 11 bases between the two ends. Germline CDR1 ENHRY, CDR2 SYGVKD.

The chain carries TRBV30 and TRBJ1-3, with 10 bases fitting TRBD1. Germline assignment: CDR1 GTSNPN and CDR2 SVGIG (reference sequence). J was trimmed by 3 bases and V by 5 bases; bases with no gene match: 7. The CDR3 has 15 amino acids. The DNA of the CDR3 is TGTGCCTGGGGAACCGGGACAGGGGTTGGAAACACCATATATTTT. Its translation is CAWGTGTGVGNTIYF.

The chain has TRBV19 and TRBJ2-5, with a weak D call TRBD1 (6 bases). CDR1 is LNHDA and CDR2 is SQIVND in the germline V gene (reference sequence). The CDR3 loop spans 13 amino acids. Trimming cost V 3 bases and J 4 bases, with 9 bases left between them. The CDR3 here is CASSIAGAETQYF. CDR3 DNA: TGTGCCAGTAGTATTGCAGGGGCAGAGACCCAGTACTTC.

This clone showed up just a few times. The chain carries TRBV16 and TRBJ1-1; 9 bases are shared with TRBD1. Trimming cost V 1 base and J 5 bases; bases outside gene matches: 11. The CDR3 runs to 17 residues. The germline CDR1 and CDR2 sequences are KGHSY and FQNENV. CDR3 loop: CASSQLPRTGDRTEAFF. Here the CDR3 DNA reads TGTGCCAGCAGCCAATTACCCCGGACAGGGGATCGGACTGAAGCTTTCTTT.

Details on this clone: One end of the junction fails to match germline, which may point to a read error. The V call is TRBV7-7, the J call TRBJ2-5, with 7 nucleotides matching TRBD2. Per the germline V gene, CDR1 is SSHAT and CDR2 is FNYEAQ (reference sequence). The CDR3 is made up of 13 amino acids. DNA of the CDR3: TGTGCTAGCAGCTTAGCGACAAGCGGGGCCCAGTACTTC. Protein: CASSLATSGAQYF. The entire variable domain, with the rest obtained from reference TRBV7-7 and TRBJ2-5, is as follows: GAGVSQSPRYKVTKRGQDVTLRCDPISSHATLYWYQQALGQGPEFLTYFNYEAQPDKSGLPSDRFSAERPEGSISTLTIQRTEQRDSAMYRCASSLATSGAQYFGPGTRLLVL.

This sequence joins TRBV9 and TRBJ2-1; 7 bases agree with TRBD1. This CDR3 is 14 amino acids long. Losses at the gene ends were 4 bases for V and 1 base for J; bases not matched to a gene: 2. Germline loops: CDR1 SGDLS, CDR2 YYNGEE. The chain's CDR3 is CASSPRGSYNEQFF. In DNA, the CDR3 is TGTGCCAGCAGCCCCAGGGGGTCCTACAATGAGCAGTTCTTC.

This chain connects TRBV6-5 to TRBJ2-4; a possible D gene is TRBD2 (6 bases). V lost 4 bases and J lost 12, with 19 bases in between. From germline, CDR1 is MNHEY and CDR2 SVGAGI. CDR3 length: 14 residues. The CDR3 DNA sequence: TGTGCCAGCAGTTCCGGAGGGCTCCGGGGAGCTCAGTACTTC. Translating gives CASSSGGLRGAQYF.

Only a few counts were recorded for this clone. The chain carries TRBV2 and TRBJ1-4; maybe TRBD1 (5 bases). Trimming took off 3 bases at V and 8 bases at J, with 16 bases between the two ends. Germline-derived CDR1 and CDR2 are SNHLY and FYNNEI. This CDR3 spans 15 amino acids. The CDR3 DNA reads TGTGCCAGCAGTGAGACCAGGGATCTGGACGAAAAACTGTTTTTT. It codes for CASSETRDLDEKLFF.

The V call is TRBV29-1, the J call TRBJ2-1; 8 bases match TRBD1. V shed 3 bases and J 0 bases; nucleotides not matched to a gene: 10. Germline loops: CDR1 SQVTM, CDR2 ANQGSEA. CDR3 length: 17 amino acids. Written as DNA, the CDR3 is TGCAGCGTTGATCTTGGACAGGGCTTTAGCTCCTACAATGAGCAGTTCTTC. Amino acids: CSVDLGQGFSSYNEQFF.

There are a few counts of this clone. The chain carries TRBV30 and TRBJ1-4, with D perhaps matching TRBD1 (5 bases). With 1 base removed from V and 5 bases from J, the gap between germline ends came to 5 bases. This CDR3 region has 12 residues. The germline V gene encodes CDR1 GTSNPN and CDR2 SVGIG (reference sequence). DNA of the CDR3: TGTGCCTGGAGTGGGACAAATGAAAAACTGTTTTTT. This gives the protein CAWSGTNEKLFF.

Only one count was recorded for this clone. V and J are TRBV6-4 and TRBJ1-2; 9 bases map to TRBD1. CDR1 and CDR2 (germline): MRHNA, SNTAGT. Trimming cost V 6 bases and J 6 bases; bases outside gene matches: 11. The CDR3 spans 15 residues. The CDR3 nucleotides are TGTGCCAGCAGCCTCCGGGACAGGGATATAGATGGCTACACCTTC. Its translation is CASSLRDRDIDGYTF.